The 5 T cell receptor beta chains presented below share a single source sample, sequenced in a study of cytomegalovirus exposure and HLA in healthy donors listed by TCRdb under 2017. The library was generated by the immunoSEQ multiplex PCR assay. A mixture of 60 forward primers for TCR Vbeta segments and 13 reverse primers for TCR Jbeta segments was used in the multiplex PCR. TCRdb took this table from immuneACCESS and kept in-frame rearrangements with V and J called. Such tables lack part of the clones; where checked against another copy, unresolved V genes explain under half of the gap, and the rest is unexplained. This sample's table contains approximately 110,000 clones. 1% of the sample is taken by the ten largest. The sequenced sample was PBMCs. The receptors derive from a man aged 18 to 29 in good health and CMV-seronegative.

The chain joins TRBV5-1 to TRBJ2-7; 11 nucleotides align to TRBD2. This CDR3 comprises 19 residues. Germline V gene data show CDR1 as SGHRS and CDR2 as YFSETQ. The junction had 13 bases not matched to a gene; V was cut back by 2 bases and J by 0 bases. The CDR3 DNA reads TGCGCCAGCAGCTTATCCCCGGGACTAGCGGTTTCAAGCTCCTACGAGCAGTACTTC. Amino acids: CASSLSPGLAVSSSYEQYF.

This chain connects TRBV5-1 to TRBJ1-2; D unresolved. Trimming cost V 0 bases and J 0 bases, with 6 bases left between them. The germline CDR1 and CDR2 sequences are SGHRS and YFSETQ. The CDR3 length is 14 residues. The CDR3 here is CASSLDMTNYGYTF. CDR3 DNA sequence: TGCGCCAGCAGCTTGGACATGACTAACTATGGCTACACCTTC.

The chain carries TRBV5-1 and TRBJ2-1; a possible D gene is TRBD2 (5 bases). This CDR3 is built from 20 residues. Germline assignment: CDR1 SGHRS and CDR2 YFSETQ. The V end lost 2 bases, the J end lost 4 bases, and 28 bases lay between the germline ends. CDR3 in DNA: TGCGCCAGCAGCTTTGGTGTAACGGTCTGGGCCGAGGGCCTATACAATGAGCAGTTCTTC. Encoded protein: CASSFGVTVWAEGLYNEQFF.

V is TRBV18 and J is TRBJ1-1; D perhaps matches TRBD1 (5 bases). The CDR3 sequence is 15 residues long. Germline V gene sequence: CDR1 KGHSH, CDR2 LQKENI. The V gene lost 1 base and the J gene lost 0 bases, with 9 bases spanning the gap. The CDR3 DNA follows: TGTGCCAGCTCACCACGACAGAATTTGAACACTGAAGCTTTCTTT. Its translation: CASSPRQNLNTEAFF. Full variable domain (rest looked up from reference TRBV18 and TRBJ1-1): NAGVMQNPRHLVRRRGQEARLRCSPMKGHSHVYWYRQLPEEGLKFMVYLQKENIIDESGMPKERFSAEFPKEGPSILRIQQVVRGDSAAYFCASSPRQNLNTEAFFGQGTRLTVV.

The chain links TRBV29-1 to TRBJ2-7; the D gene is possibly TRBD1 (6 bases). The V and J ends lost 4 bases and 4 bases respectively, with 11 bases between them. The CDR3 runs to 12 residues. The germline V gene has CDR1 SQVTM and CDR2 ANQGSEA. The CDR3 nucleotides read TGCAGCGTTGTGAAGGGGACATACGAGCAGTACTTC. Translating it yields CSVVKGTYEQYF.